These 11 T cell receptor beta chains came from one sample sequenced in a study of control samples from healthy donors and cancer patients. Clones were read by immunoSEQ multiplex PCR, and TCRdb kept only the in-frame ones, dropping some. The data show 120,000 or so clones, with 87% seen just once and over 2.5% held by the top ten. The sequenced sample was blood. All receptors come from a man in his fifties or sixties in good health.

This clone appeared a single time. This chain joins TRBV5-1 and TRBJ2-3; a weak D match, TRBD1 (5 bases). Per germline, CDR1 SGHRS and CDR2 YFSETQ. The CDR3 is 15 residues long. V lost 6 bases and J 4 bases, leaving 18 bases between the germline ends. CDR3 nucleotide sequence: TGCGCCAGCACCCAGGGCGACAGTGTGGCAGATACGCAGTATTTT. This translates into CASTQGDSVADTQYF.

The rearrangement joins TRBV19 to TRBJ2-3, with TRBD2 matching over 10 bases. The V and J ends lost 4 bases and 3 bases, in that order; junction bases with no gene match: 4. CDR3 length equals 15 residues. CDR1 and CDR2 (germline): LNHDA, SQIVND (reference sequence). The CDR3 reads CASSRIAGGTDTQYF. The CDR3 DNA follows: TGTGCCAGTAGTAGGATAGCGGGGGGAACAGATACGCAGTATTTT.

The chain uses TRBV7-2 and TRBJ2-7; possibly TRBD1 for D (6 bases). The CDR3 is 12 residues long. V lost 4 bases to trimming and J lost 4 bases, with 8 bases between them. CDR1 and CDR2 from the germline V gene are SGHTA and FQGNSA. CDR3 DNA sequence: TGTGCCAGCAGCTCTACAGGGTACGAGCAGTACTTC. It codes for CASSSTGYEQYF.

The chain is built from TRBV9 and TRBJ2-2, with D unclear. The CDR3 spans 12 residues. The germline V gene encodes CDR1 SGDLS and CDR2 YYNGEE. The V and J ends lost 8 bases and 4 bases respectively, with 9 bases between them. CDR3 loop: CARRLGTGELFF. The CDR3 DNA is TGTGCCAGACGGCTCGGCACCGGGGAGCTGTTTTTT. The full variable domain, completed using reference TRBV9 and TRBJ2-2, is DSGVTQTPKHLITATGQRVTLRCSPRSGDLSVYWYQQSLDQGLQFLIQYYNGEERAKGNILERFSAQQFPDLHSELNLSSLELGDSALYFCARRLGTGELFFGEGSRLTVL.

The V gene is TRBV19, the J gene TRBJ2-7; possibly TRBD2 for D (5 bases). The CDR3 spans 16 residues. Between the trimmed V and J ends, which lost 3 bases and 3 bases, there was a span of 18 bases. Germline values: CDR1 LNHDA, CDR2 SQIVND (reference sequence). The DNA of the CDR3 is TGTGCCAGTAGTATGAGAGGGTCAAGGAATATCTACGAGCAGTACTTC. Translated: CASSMRGSRNIYEQYF.

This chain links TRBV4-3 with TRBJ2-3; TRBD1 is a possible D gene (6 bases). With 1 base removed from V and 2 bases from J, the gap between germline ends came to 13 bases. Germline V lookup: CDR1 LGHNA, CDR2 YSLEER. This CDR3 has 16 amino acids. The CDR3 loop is CASSQAQAGATDTQYF. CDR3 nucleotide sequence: TGCGCCAGCAGCCAAGCGCAGGCAGGGGCCACAGATACGCAGTATTTT.

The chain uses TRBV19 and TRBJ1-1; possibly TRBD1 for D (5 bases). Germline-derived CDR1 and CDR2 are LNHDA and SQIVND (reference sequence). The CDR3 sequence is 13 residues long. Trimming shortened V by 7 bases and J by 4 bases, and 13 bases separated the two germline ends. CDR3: CASTFFGGTEAFF. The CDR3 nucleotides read TGTGCCAGTACCTTTTTCGGGGGCACTGAAGCTTTCTTT.

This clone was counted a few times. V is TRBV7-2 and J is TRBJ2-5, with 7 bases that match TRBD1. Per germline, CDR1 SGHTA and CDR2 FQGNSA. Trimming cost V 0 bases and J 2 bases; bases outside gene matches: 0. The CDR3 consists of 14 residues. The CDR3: CASSLAGQQETQYF. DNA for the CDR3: TGTGCCAGCAGCTTAGCGGGACAGCAAGAGACCCAGTACTTC.

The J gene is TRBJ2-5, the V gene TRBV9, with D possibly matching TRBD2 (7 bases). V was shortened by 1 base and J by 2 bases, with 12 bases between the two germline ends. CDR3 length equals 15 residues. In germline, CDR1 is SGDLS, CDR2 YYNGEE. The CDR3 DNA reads TGTGCCAGCAGCGTAAGGGGAGGGGGACAAGAGACCCAGTACTTC. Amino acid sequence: CASSVRGGGQETQYF.

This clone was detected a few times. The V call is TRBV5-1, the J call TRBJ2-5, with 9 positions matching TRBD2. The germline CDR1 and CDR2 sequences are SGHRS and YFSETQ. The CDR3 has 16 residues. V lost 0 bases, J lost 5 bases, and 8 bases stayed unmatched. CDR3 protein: CASSLAGGLAGETQYF. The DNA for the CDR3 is TGCGCCAGCAGCTTGGCCGGTGGTCTAGCGGGGGAGACCCAGTACTTC.

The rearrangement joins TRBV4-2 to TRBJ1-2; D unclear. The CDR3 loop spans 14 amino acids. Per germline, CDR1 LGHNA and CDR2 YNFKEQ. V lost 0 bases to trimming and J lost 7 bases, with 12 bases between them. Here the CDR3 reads CASSQELVASGYTF. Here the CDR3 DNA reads TGTGCCAGCAGCCAAGAGTTGGTGGCAAGTGGCTACACCTTC.